This TCR beta chain was identified during a study of T cells in Graves' hyperthyroidism and ophthalmopathy. The CDR3 spans 12 residues. Germline CDR1 reads LNHNV; CDR2 reads YYDKDF (reference sequence). V lost 9 bases and J lost 7; bases outside the gene matches: 5. Uncontrolled infection, other autoimmune disease, pregnancy or lactation barred patients from enrollment. Diagnosing involved the use of clinical symptoms, serum thyroxine and TRAb, thyroid ultrasound and orbital computed tomography. Concerning this clonotype: What it recognizes is unknown.

The CDR3 regions of TCR beta were amplified from RNA transcripts. The HTBI set primed first-round TCR CDR3 RT-PCR. MiXCR, applied by TCRdb to the multiplex PCR reads, yields one record per CDR3 protein. The sample has around 600,000 distinct CDR3 sequences, 45% seen once. Whole-study findings and limits: Researchers found most expanded thyroid clonotypes above 0.001 in blood as well. Ophthalmopathy stood apart from stable hyperthyroidism in a 13 V-J model.

The gene calls are TRBV15 and TRBJ1-3; 8 bases are shared with TRBD1. This TCR was sampled from an adult man with Graves' disease, either hyperthyroidism or ophthalmopathy (not recorded which). The sequencing sample was made of peripheral blood or thyroid tissue (not recorded which). CDR3 sequence: CATRGDRNTIYF. For the CDR3, the DNA is TGTGCCACACGGGGGGACAGGAACACCATATATTTT.